This T cell receptor beta chain was sequenced during a study of T-cell memory formation after mild COVID-19 (dated by TCRdb to about 2021). Regarding the complete study: TCR sequence clusters from the two donors were found to be largely donor specific. In two donors, T-cell clones that expanded and contracted after mild COVID-19 were tracked by sequencing TCRalpha and TCRbeta repertoires over time. Two young, previously healthy adult volunteers, one female and one male, were included in the cohort.

Ficoll-Paque density gradient centrifugation was the method used to isolate PBMCs. This clonotype was seen at least ten times. Its antigen target is currently unknown. Base qualities are not provided; no much larger clone lies one nucleotide away. The V end gives up 4 bases and the J end 3 bases, leaving 6 bases in the junction not matched to a gene. Reading the germline V gene gives CDR1 MGHDK and CDR2 SYGVNS. Spanning cysteine to phenylalanine, the CDR3 consists of 14 amino acids. Just CDR3 DNA is preserved here, 42 bases in frame from base 1. Study-wide conclusions, independent of this receptor: SARS-CoV-2 specificity was not confirmed for the second-wave clones peaking on day 37. Contracting CD4+ clones turned up mainly in the CM and EM memory subsets, whereas EMRA was where CD8+ clones were enriched. The detection of some responding clones in pre-infection memory suggests that pre-existing cross-reactive memory T cells joined the SARS-CoV-2 response. From day 15 to 85, contracting clones showed balanced CD4/CD8 phenotypes, whereas a second wave of clones that expanded from day 15 to 37 leaned towards CD4+. Only a couple of mild cases were covered in the study, and larger cohorts including severe cases with pre-infection samples were considered necessary.

Instrument used: Illumina NovaSeq 6000. cDNA libraries for TCRalpha and TCRbeta were prepared by 5'RACE using constant-segment primers, with sample barcodes and unique molecular identifiers added. RNA was extracted from every sample with Trizol reagent. Libraries were amplified in two PCR steps, with a second sample barcode and Illumina TruSeq adapters added in the second step. The libraries were sequenced on an Illumina NovaSeq using 2 x 150 bp paired-end reads. As for the authors' bioinformatics: Reads were demultiplexed and collapsed into UMI-guided consensus sequences with migec v1.2.7. Using mixcr v2.1.11, the UMI consensuses were aligned to TRA and TRB V and J templates and assembled into clonotypes. Clonotypes were classified as expanded or contracted when called significant by both edgeR and NoisET, with noise models trained on biological replicates. edgeR calls used a false discovery rate-adjusted p below 0.01 and a log2 fold-change threshold of 1. As an exploratory analysis of dynamics, max-normalized trajectories of the 1000 most abundant clonotypes were examined by PCA with hierarchical clustering. Separately sequenced CD4+ and CD8+ repertoires were used to assign a CD4 or CD8 phenotype to each responding clone. TCRdb reprocessing: public reads trimmed at Q25 with fastp, clones called with MiXCR, in-frame beta chains kept. For every CDR3 protein sequence, its rows merge into one entry that carries the most common genes and DNA. TCRdb assigned the V and J calls; the authors' analysis was not used. The sample records about 430,000 distinct CDR3 sequences, 20% to 25% of which are singletons. The ten top clones hold roughly 8.7% of the sample.

The clonotype was recovered from an adult woman who had mild COVID-19 (a few samples of this study predate the infection). The sample titles of this study are shuffled in the database, so cell type and time point are left out; the donor was told from shared clones. The rearrangement joined TRBV25-1 to TRBJ2-7; 7 junctional bases match TRBD1. Sequencing was done on a sample of PBMCs or a T cell subset sorted from them (not recorded which). The CDR3 region: CASSGQGGGYEQYF. The bases read TGTGCCAGCAGTGGACAGGGTGGGGGCTACGAGCAGTACTTC.